This T cell receptor (beta chain) was sequenced in a study of blood T cell repertoires in COVID-19. Germline V gene lookup returns CDR1 SGHNT and CDR2 YYREEE (reference sequence). The V segment lost 0 bases and the J segment 2 bases; nucleotides outside the gene matches: 6. The CDR3 is made up of 16 amino acids. Original data processing: Scientists estimated how many nucleated cells there were by amplifying reference gene primers. Assay used: immunoSEQ multiplex PCR; TCRdb lists only in-frame clones, some missing. The DNA was the basis for D and trimming; V, J and clone size are from that table. Counted here are approximately 310,000 clones, roughly 88% occurring once; the ten biggest clones make up 2.2%. This study enrolled people aged 18 to 89 from approximately 24 US geographic areas. Membership in each cohort depended on participant-reported clinical history. Donors in Cohort 3 counted as recovered after two negative PCRs, clearance, or symptom resolution.

This chain links TRBV5-4 with TRBJ1-2; 8 nucleotides align to TRBD1. The TCR sequence derives from a man younger than 45 who had recovered from COVID-19. Sequencing was performed on PBMCs or T cells enriched from blood (not recorded which). CDR3 region: CASSLGAGGTNYGYTF. The CDR3 region has the DNA TGTGCCAGCAGCTTGGGGGCAGGGGGCACAAACTATGGCTACACCTTC.